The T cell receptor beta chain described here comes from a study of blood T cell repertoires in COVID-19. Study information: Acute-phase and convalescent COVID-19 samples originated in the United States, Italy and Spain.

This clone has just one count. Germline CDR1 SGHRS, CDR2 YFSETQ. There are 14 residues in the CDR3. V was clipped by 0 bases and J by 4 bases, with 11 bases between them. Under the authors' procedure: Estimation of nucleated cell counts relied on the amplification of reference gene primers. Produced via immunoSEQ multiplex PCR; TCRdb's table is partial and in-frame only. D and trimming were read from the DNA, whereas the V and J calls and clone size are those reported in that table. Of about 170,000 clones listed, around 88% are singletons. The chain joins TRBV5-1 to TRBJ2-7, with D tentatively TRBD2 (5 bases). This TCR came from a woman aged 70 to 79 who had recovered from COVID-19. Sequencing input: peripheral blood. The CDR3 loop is CASSLVGREYEQYF. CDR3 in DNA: TGCGCCAGCAGCTTGGTGGGAAGGGAGTACGAGCAGTACTTC.